Following are 17 T cell receptor beta chains from one sample sequenced in a study of blood T cell repertoires in COVID-19. Clones were read by immunoSEQ multiplex PCR, and TCRdb kept only the in-frame ones, dropping some. The sample carries under 300,000 clones, 80% to 85% recorded once. The sample consisted of peripheral blood. The receptors were gathered from a woman in her fifties or sixties with active or convalescent COVID-19.

The chain recombines TRBV4-2 with TRBJ1-4; D remains ambiguous. Trimming removed 1 base at V and 10 bases at J, with 10 bases between. CDR1 and CDR2 from the germline V gene are LGHNA and YNFKEQ. The CDR3 spans 13 residues. The CDR3, as DNA: TGTGCCAGCAGCCAAGTCCTTTCGGGAAAACTGTTTTTT. This sequence encodes CASSQVLSGKLFF.

This chain links TRBV27 with TRBJ2-5; D possibly corresponds to TRBD2 (6 bases). The CDR3 covers 12 residues. Between the trimmed V and J ends, which lost 8 bases and 1 base, there was a span of 8 bases. Germline V CDR1 and CDR2: MNHEY, SMNVEV (reference sequence). CDR3 sequence reads: CASGLLQETQYF. CDR3 DNA: TGTGCCAGCGGACTACTCCAAGAGACCCAGTACTTC.

The chain couples TRBV4-1 to TRBJ2-3, with a tentative D call TRBD2 (6 bases). CDR1 and CDR2 from the germline V gene are MGHRA and YSYEKL. The CDR3 has 15 residues. V was clipped by 6 bases and J by 2 bases, with 15 bases between them. This chain's CDR3 is CASRLRDFYTDTQYF. For the CDR3, the DNA is TGCGCCAGCAGGTTACGGGACTTCTACACAGATACGCAGTATTTT.

The V and J genes are TRBV3-1 (or the pseudogene TRBV3-2) and TRBJ1-3, with D possibly matching TRBD1 (5 bases). V was clipped by 8 bases and J by 0 bases, with 20 bases between them. Germline V gene data show CDR1 as LGHDT and CDR2 as YNNKEL (reference sequence). The CDR3 is 17 residues long. The chain's CDR3 is CASARGRASFSGNTIYF. The CDR3 DNA sequence: TGTGCCAGCGCCCGTGGCAGGGCGAGCTTCTCTGGAAACACCATATATTTT.

This chain joins TRBV10-3 and TRBJ2-1; weak D call: TRBD2 (7 bases). Germline CDR1 ENHRY, CDR2 SYGVKD. Trimming cost V 2 bases and J 1 base, with 9 bases left between them. The CDR3 is made up of 15 amino acids. This CDR3 reads CAISEEGGSYNEQFF. The CDR3 DNA sequence: TGTGCCATCAGTGAGGAGGGGGGGTCCTACAATGAGCAGTTCTTC.

The chain recombines TRBV13 with TRBJ2-5; TRBD1 aligns across 9 bases. Germline CDR1 and CDR2: PRHDT and FYEKMQ (reference sequence). CDR3 size: 11 residues. J gave up 10 bases and V 5 bases, and 2 bases lay outside the gene matches. This chain's CDR3 is CASSPGQGQYF. CDR3 sequence (DNA): TGTGCCAGCAGCCCGGGACAGGGCCAGTACTTC.

The rearrangement links TRBV2 to TRBJ1-5; weak D call: TRBD1 (6 bases). CDR1 is SNHLY, CDR2 FYNNEI, per germline. The V end lost 6 bases, the J end lost 0 bases, and 12 bases lay between the germline ends. The CDR3 is 15 amino acids. CDR3 bases: TGTGCCAGCAGAGACAGGAGTTATAGCAATCAGCCCCAGCATTTT. Its protein product is CASRDRSYSNQPQHF. The full variable domain, with the rest looked up from reference TRBV2 and TRBJ1-5, is EPEVTQTPSHQVTQMGQEVILRCVPISNHLYFYWYRQILGQKVEFLVSFYNNEISEKSEIFDDQFSVERPDGSNFTLKIRSTKLEDSAMYFCASRDRSYSNQPQHFGDGTRLSIL.

This chain joins TRBV19 and TRBJ1-1, with 7 nucleotides matching TRBD1. Per germline, CDR1 LNHDA and CDR2 SQIVND (reference sequence). CDR3 length: 16 residues. The ends lost 4 bases at V and 4 bases at J; junction bases unmatched: 12. The CDR3 DNA is TGTGCCAGTAGTACCTCACCCCGCCCAGGGGGCACTGAAGCTTTCTTT. Its protein product is CASSTSPRPGGTEAFF.

CDR3 bases: TGTGCCTGGAGTGGACTCACCTCTGGAAACACCATATATTTT. Translation: CAWSGLTSGNTIYF. The V gene is TRBV30, the J gene TRBJ1-3; D remains ambiguous. V dropped 1 base and J dropped 0 bases, with 7 bases sitting between them. Germline CDR1 GTSNPN, CDR2 SVGIG (reference sequence). CDR3 length: 14 amino acids.

This chain uses TRBV19 with TRBJ2-1; 10 bases map to TRBD1. Per germline, CDR1 LNHDA and CDR2 SQIVND (reference sequence). This CDR3 contains 15 residues. V lost 7 bases, J lost 8 bases, and 11 bases stayed unmatched. CDR3 bases: TGTGCCAGTACCCCCCACGGGACAGGGGTAGATGAGCAGTTCTTC. Translating gives CASTPHGTGVDEQFF.

The V and J genes are TRBV27 and TRBJ1-2; TRBD1 aligns across 8 bases. CDR3 size: 13 residues. The ends lost 4 bases at V and 8 bases at J; junction bases unmatched: 6. Germline CDR1 MNHEY, CDR2 SMNVEV (reference sequence). The CDR3 nucleotides are TGTGCCAGCAGTTCTCAGGGGGCTGGAGGCTACACCTTC. Protein product: CASSSQGAGGYTF.

A few counts support this clone. The chain links TRBV19 to TRBJ1-2; 10 positions match TRBD1. The V gene's germline CDR1 is LNHDA and CDR2 SQIVND (reference sequence). With V trimmed by 3 bases and J by 8 bases, 9 bases remained unmatched. This CDR3 has 15 amino acids. CDR3: CASSISGGQGRGYTF. For the CDR3, the DNA is TGTGCCAGTAGTATCTCAGGGGGACAGGGGCGAGGCTACACCTTC.

This clone appeared a few times. The same CDR3 arises from other DNA sequences in this sample as well. This chain links TRBV9 with TRBJ2-5, with 9 bases aligning to TRBD2. The length of the CDR3 is 15 residues. Unmatched junction bases numbered 5, after V lost 0 bases and J lost 5 bases. Per germline, CDR1 SGDLS and CDR2 YYNGEE. The CDR3 DNA reads TGTGCCAGCAGCGTAGGCGCGGGGGGGCCCGAGACCCAGTACTTC. This codes for CASSVGAGGPETQYF.

This clone was found a few times. The rearrangement joins TRBV6-2 or TRBV6-3 to TRBJ2-1, with 8 positions matching TRBD1. The CDR3 has 15 residues. Trimming cost V 4 bases and J 4 bases; bases outside gene matches: 6. In germline, CDR1 is MNHEY, CDR2 SVGEGT. CDR3: CASSSRTGTYNEQFF. DNA of the CDR3: TGTGCCAGCAGTTCACGGACAGGGACTTACAATGAGCAGTTCTTC.

The chain combines TRBV2 with TRBJ1-2; TRBD1 agrees at 9 bases. Trimming removed 1 base from V and 5 bases from J; junction bases left unmatched: 5. Per germline, CDR1 SNHLY and CDR2 FYNNEI. The CDR3 is 15 residues long. The CDR3 DNA follows: TGTGCCAGCAGTGAAGTTGGAGACAGGGGGTATGGCTACACCTTC. Translated, it gives CASSEVGDRGYGYTF.

This clone was found once. The rearrangement links TRBV6-2 or TRBV6-3 to TRBJ2-5; 7 positions agree with TRBD1. Germline CDR1 MNHEY, CDR2 SVGEGT. This CDR3 has 15 amino acids. The J segment lost 2 bases and the V segment lost 2 bases, leaving 5 bases of the junction unmatched. The CDR3, as DNA: TGTGCCAGCAGTTACCCCAGGGGGAAACAAGAGACCCAGTACTTC. This translates into CASSYPRGKQETQYF.

This chain links TRBV15 with TRBJ2-2, with 8 bases fitting TRBD1. Germline values: CDR1 LNHNV, CDR2 YYDKDF (reference sequence). Trimming took 0 bases from V and 6 from J; bases not matched to a gene: 6. The CDR3 spans 16 residues. CDR3 residues: CATSRDRGLSAGELFF. For the CDR3, the DNA is TGTGCCACCAGCAGAGACAGGGGGCTGAGCGCCGGGGAGCTGTTTTTT.